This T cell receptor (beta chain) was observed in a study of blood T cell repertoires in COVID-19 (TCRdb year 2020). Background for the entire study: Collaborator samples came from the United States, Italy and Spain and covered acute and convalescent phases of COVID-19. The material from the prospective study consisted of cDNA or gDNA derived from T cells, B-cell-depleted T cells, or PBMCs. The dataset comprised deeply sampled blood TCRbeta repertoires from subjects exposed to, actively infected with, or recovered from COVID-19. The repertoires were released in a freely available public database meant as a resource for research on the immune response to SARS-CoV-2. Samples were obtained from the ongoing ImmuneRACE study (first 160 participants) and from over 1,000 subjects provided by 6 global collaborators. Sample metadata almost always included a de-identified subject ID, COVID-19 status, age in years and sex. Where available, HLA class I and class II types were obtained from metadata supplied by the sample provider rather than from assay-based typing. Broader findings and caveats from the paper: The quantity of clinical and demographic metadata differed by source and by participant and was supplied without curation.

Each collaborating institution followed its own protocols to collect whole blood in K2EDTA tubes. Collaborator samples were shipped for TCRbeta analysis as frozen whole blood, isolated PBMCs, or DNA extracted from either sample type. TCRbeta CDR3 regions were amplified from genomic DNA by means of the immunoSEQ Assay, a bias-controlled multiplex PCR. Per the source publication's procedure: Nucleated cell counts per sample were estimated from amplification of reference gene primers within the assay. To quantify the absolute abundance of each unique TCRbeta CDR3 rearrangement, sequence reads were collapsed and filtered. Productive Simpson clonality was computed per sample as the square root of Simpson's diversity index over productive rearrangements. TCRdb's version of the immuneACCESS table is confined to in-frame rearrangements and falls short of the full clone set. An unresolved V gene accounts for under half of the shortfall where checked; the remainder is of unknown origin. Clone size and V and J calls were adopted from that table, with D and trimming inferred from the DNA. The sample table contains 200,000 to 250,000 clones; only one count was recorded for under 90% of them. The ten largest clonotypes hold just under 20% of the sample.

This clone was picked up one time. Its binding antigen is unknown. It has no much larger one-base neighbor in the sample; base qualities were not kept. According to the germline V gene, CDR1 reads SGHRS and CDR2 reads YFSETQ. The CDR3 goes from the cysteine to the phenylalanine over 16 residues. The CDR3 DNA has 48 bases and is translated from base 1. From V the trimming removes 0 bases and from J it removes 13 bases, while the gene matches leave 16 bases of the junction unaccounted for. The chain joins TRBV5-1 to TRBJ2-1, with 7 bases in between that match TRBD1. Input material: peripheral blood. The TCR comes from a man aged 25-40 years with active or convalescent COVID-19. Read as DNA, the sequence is TGCGCCAGCAGCTTGGCGTCTGGGACAGCCGATTTTGGCCAGTTCTTC. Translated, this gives CASSLASGTADFGQFF.